A few counts support the clone carrying this T cell receptor (beta chain). The source of the sample is a study of T cells in Graves' hyperthyroidism and ophthalmopathy. Regions amplified from RNA transcripts were the TCR beta CDR3 regions. TCR CDR3 regions were first amplified by RT-PCR with HTBI primers. Each CDR3 protein is one row after TCRdb ran MiXCR on the multiplex PCR reads. This sample carries more than 350,000 distinct CDR3 sequences, about 15% of them seen once, and the ten largest clones take less than 35%. The V gene's germline CDR1 is WNHNN and CDR2 SYGVQD (reference sequence). Trimming cost V 6 bases and J 6 bases; bases outside gene matches: 10. The CDR3 has 16 residues. Based on clinical symptoms, serum thyroxine and TRAb, thyroid ultrasound and orbital computed tomography, diagnoses were reached.

This chain links TRBV10-1 with TRBJ2-3; 12 bases align to TRBD2. This TCR was recovered from a woman aged 25 to 45 with Graves' hyperthyroidism. The specimen was blood. The CDR3 coding sequence is TGCGCCAGCAGCGACCTAGCGGGAGGGTCCAGGGATACGCAGTATTTT. The encoded protein is CASSDLAGGSRDTQYF.